Each of the 21 T cell receptor beta chains below was sequenced from the same sample in a study of Graves' ophthalmopathy and Graves' hyperthyroidism. From RNA, the CDR3 regions of TCR beta chains were amplified and sequenced. Following a first-round RT-PCR that used HTBI primers, a second-round multiplex PCR was carried out. TCRdb itself ran the multiplex PCR reads through MiXCR, one entry per CDR3 protein. The data show under 350,000 distinct CDR3 sequences, 15% to 20% seen once. Sequencing used peripheral blood. The receptors here all came from an adult man with Graves' ophthalmopathy.

This clonotype occurred many times. CDR3 bases: TGTGCCAGCAGCTCCCTGGGACAGAATACCTACGAGCAGTACTTC. Encoded protein: CASSSLGQNTYEQYF. The chain links TRBV7-2 to TRBJ2-7; 7 bases align to TRBD1. The germline gives CDR1 SGHTA, CDR2 FQGNSA. V shed 4 bases and J 2 bases; nucleotides not matched to a gene: 8. This CDR3 spans 15 amino acids.

The table lists this clonotype with many counts. The chain combines TRBV12-3 or TRBV12-4 with TRBJ1-2; weak D call: TRBD1 (5 bases). The CDR3 covers 15 residues. V was trimmed by 8 bases and J by 4 bases, leaving 20 bases between them. CDR3 nucleotides: TGTGCCAGCTCGGGGGTGGGGGAGAGTAGCTATGGCTACACCTTC. Amino acids: CASSGVGESSYGYTF.

The table lists this clonotype with many counts. The chain has TRBV7-2 and TRBJ2-7; D is perhaps TRBD2 (5 bases). CDR3 length equals 14 residues. The V end lost 2 bases, the J end lost 3 bases, and 11 bases lay between the germline ends. Germline CDR1 and CDR2: SGHTA and FQGNSA. The CDR3 DNA sequence: TGTGCCAGCAGCTTACCGCCGGGGTACTACGAGCAGTACTTC. Translating it yields CASSLPPGYYEQYF.

This clonotype was counted ten times or more. V gene TRBV6-2 or TRBV6-3 combines with J gene TRBJ2-7; the D gene could be TRBD1 or TRBD2 (5 bases each). The CDR3 covers 12 residues. Germline V lookup: CDR1 MNHEY, CDR2 SVGEGT. Trimming removed 5 bases at V and 4 bases at J, with 9 bases between. CDR3 residues: CASSPREYEQYF. In DNA, the CDR3 is TGTGCCAGCAGTCCCAGGGAGTACGAGCAGTACTTC.

This clonotype came up many times. CDR3 loop: CASSPPGLVGNTEAFF. CDR3 bases: TGTGCCAGCAGCCCCCCCGGTTTGGTAGGGAACACTGAAGCTTTCTTT. The V and J genes are TRBV11-2 and TRBJ1-1; D unresolved. Per germline, CDR1 SGHAT and CDR2 FQNNGV. Trimming removed 5 bases at V and 1 base at J, with 17 bases between. This CDR3 is 16 amino acids long.

Ten or more counts support this clonotype. CDR3 nucleotide sequence: TGTGCCATCAGTGCATCGGACAGGGCGTCTGGCTACACCTTC. It encodes CAISASDRASGYTF. The chain joins TRBV10-3 to TRBJ1-2; TRBD1 agrees at 8 bases. J gave up 7 bases and V 4 bases, and 8 bases lay outside the gene matches. The CDR3 consists of 14 residues. Germline assignment: CDR1 ENHRY and CDR2 SYGVKD.

This clonotype was found many times. This chain joins TRBV6-1 and TRBJ1-1; D is uncertain. The V end lost 2 bases, the J end lost 4 bases, and 11 bases lay between the germline ends. This CDR3 spans 14 amino acids. CDR1 MNHNS and CDR2 SASEGT come from the germline V gene. The CDR3 protein is CASSEMWGSTEAFF. The CDR3 DNA is TGTGCCAGCAGTGAAATGTGGGGTAGCACTGAAGCTTTCTTT.

This clonotype showed up many times. The chain is built from TRBV4-2 and TRBJ1-6, with no clear D. Germline-derived CDR1 and CDR2 are LGHNA and YNFKEQ. V gave up 3 bases and J gave up 4 bases, with 13 bases separating them. The CDR3 totals 16 residues. CDR3 protein: CASSHPSSRYNSPLHF. In nucleotides, the CDR3 is TGTGCCAGCAGCCACCCTTCCAGTCGTTATAATTCACCCCTCCACTTT.

This clonotype has ten or more counts. The gene calls are TRBV20-1 and TRBJ2-5, with TRBD2 identical over 11 bases. Germline V CDR1 and CDR2: DFQATT, SNEGSKA (reference sequence). Trimming at V came to 5 bases and at J to 3 bases, leaving 8 bases not matched to a gene. This CDR3 spans 15 amino acids. The CDR3: CSAPYRLAGKETQYF. The CDR3, as DNA: TGCAGTGCTCCCTACCGACTAGCGGGAAAAGAGACCCAGTACTTC.

This clonotype appeared many times. The V and J genes are TRBV12-5 and TRBJ1-1; unclear D gene. CDR1 LGHNT and CDR2 FRNRAP come from the germline V gene. The V end lost 7 bases, the J end lost 1 base, and 7 bases lay between the germline ends. The CDR3 is 12 residues long. CDR3 nucleotide sequence: TGTGCTAGTGTCGGGGAGAACACTGAAGCTTTCTTT. Its translation is CASVGENTEAFF.

The table lists this clonotype with many counts. CDR3 residues: CASSSSGTGADNSPLHF. The CDR3 nucleotides read TGCGCCAGCAGCTCCTCAGGAACGGGCGCTGATAATTCACCCCTCCACTTT. The J gene is TRBJ1-6, the V gene TRBV5-1; no clear D. V lost 3 bases and J 5 bases, leaving 18 bases between the germline ends. There are 17 residues in the CDR3. The germline gives CDR1 SGHRS, CDR2 YFSETQ.

This clonotype came up many times. This chain links TRBV16 with TRBJ1-5, with D maybe TRBD1 (5 bases). V was cut by 0 bases and J by 0 bases, with 15 bases left in between. This CDR3 is 18 amino acids long. Germline V gives CDR1 KGHSY, CDR2 FQNENV. The CDR3 nucleotides are TGTGCCAGCAGCCAATCACCGATAACAGGTTATAGCAATCAGCCCCAGCATTTT. Protein sequence: CASSQSPITGYSNQPQHF.

This clonotype was counted many times. This chain uses TRBV5-4 with TRBJ2-7; 9 bases agree with TRBD2. Germline CDR1 SGHNT, CDR2 YYREEE (reference sequence). The CDR3 has 15 residues. Trimming cost V 0 bases and J 5 bases; bases outside gene matches: 6. CDR3 sequence (DNA): TGTGCCAGCAGCTTGGGCGGGGGGGCGAAAAACGAGCAGTACTTC. Its translation is CASSLGGGAKNEQYF.

This clonotype has ten or more counts. The chain couples TRBV6-5 to TRBJ1-5, with 7 bases identical to TRBD1. Trimming at V came to 4 bases and at J to 0 bases, leaving 3 bases not matched to a gene. Germline CDR1 reads MNHEY; CDR2 reads SVGAGI. CDR3 length equals 15 residues. The chain's CDR3 is CASSSGQYSNQPQHF. As DNA, the CDR3 is TGTGCCAGCAGTTCGGGACAGTATAGCAATCAGCCCCAGCATTTT.

The sample holds many counts of this clonotype. The chain combines TRBV20-1 with TRBJ1-6; TRBD1 is a possible D gene (6 bases). From germline, CDR1 is DFQATT and CDR2 SNEGSKA (reference sequence). There are 13 residues in the CDR3. The CDR3 sequence: CSVGGSEGTPLHF. The CDR3 DNA reads TGCAGCGTAGGGGGTAGTGAGGGCACACCCCTCCACTTT.

This clonotype was observed many times. V usage is TRBV6-5 and J usage is TRBJ2-2; possibly TRBD1 for D (6 bases). Trimming pared 8 bases from V and 6 bases from J, leaving 13 bases between. The V gene's germline CDR1 is MNHEY and CDR2 SVGAGI. This CDR3 comprises 13 residues. The DNA for the CDR3 is TGTGCCAGCGGCAGGGGAAGCCCCGGGGAGCTGTTTTTT. Translating gives CASGRGSPGELFF.

This clonotype was seen repeatedly, ten times or more. The genes are TRBV7-4 and TRBJ2-2; D is tentatively TRBD1 or TRBD2 (5 bases each). The germline gives CDR1 SGHVT, CDR2 SQSDAQ. V was clipped by 5 bases and J by 7 bases, with 11 bases between them. There are 13 residues in the CDR3. The CDR3 spells CASSANGGGELFF. CDR3 DNA: TGTGCCAGCAGCGCCAATGGGGGCGGGGAGCTGTTTTTT. Based on the CDR3 plus reference TRBV7-4 and TRBJ2-2, the full variable domain is GAGVSQSPRYKVAKRGRDVALRCDSISGHVTLYWYRQTLGQGSEVLTYSQSDAQRDKSGRPSGRFSAERPERSVSTLKIQRTEQGDSAVYLCASSANGGGELFFGEGSRLTVL.

This clonotype has a handful of counts. CDR3 sequence (DNA): TGTGCCAGCAGCGTCGACGTGAACACCGGGGAGCTGTTTTTT. Translating gives CASSVDVNTGELFF. The rearrangement uses TRBV7-2 and TRBJ2-2; D unresolved. CDR1 and CDR2 (germline): SGHTA, FQGNSA. CDR3 length equals 14 residues. V was pared by 5 bases and J by 1 base, with 8 bases between.

Ten or more counts support this clonotype. The chain links TRBV4-3 to TRBJ2-5, with TRBD2 as a possible D gene (6 bases). CDR3 length: 17 residues. Trimming removed 1 base from V and 5 bases from J, with 20 bases in between. The germline gives CDR1 LGHNA, CDR2 YSLEER. CDR3 sequence reads: CASSQGIQPAAGETQYF. CDR3 sequence (DNA): TGCGCCAGCAGCCAAGGGATCCAGCCTGCGGCGGGGGAGACCCAGTACTTC.

This clonotype has at least ten counts. This rearrangement joins TRBV6-1 to TRBJ1-2; no clear D gene. CDR1 and CDR2 (germline): MNHNS, SASEGT. V was shortened by 0 bases and J by 1 base, with 18 bases between the two germline ends. The CDR3 loop spans 18 amino acids. CDR3 sequence reads: CASSEAPAAQLSNYGYTF. CDR3 bases: TGTGCCAGCAGTGAAGCCCCAGCCGCACAGCTTAGTAACTATGGCTACACCTTC.

This clonotype appeared many times. This chain links TRBV12-3 or TRBV12-4 with TRBJ1-6; weak D call: TRBD1 (5 bases). The CDR3 runs 14 residues. With 4 bases removed from V and 9 bases from J, the gap between germline ends came to 13 bases. This CDR3 reads CASSSPGGGSPLHF. The CDR3 nucleotides read TGTGCCAGCAGTTCTCCGGGGGGAGGTTCACCCCTCCACTTT.